This T cell receptor beta chain came from a study of chemoradiotherapy in HPV16-positive cancers. The V gene's germline CDR1 is MGHDK and CDR2 SYGVNS. This CDR3 has 13 residues. Losses at the gene ends were 3 bases for V and 8 bases for J; bases not matched to a gene: 4. Study-level points and caveats: For HPV16-positive patients, expanding HPV-responsive T cells associated with longer recurrence-free survival. Functional assays defining HPV-specific T cells used only a couple of HPV16-positive patients. Candidate HPV-specific clones and E7-related TCR motifs grew in tumor during treatment.

Repertoires were sampled repeatedly during chemoradiotherapy. In the case of this clone: Its antigen is currently unknown.

Only in-frame clones appear in the TCRdb table, and some are missing; sequencing was by immunoSEQ multiplex PCR. The sample lists about 17,000 clones; 90% were seen once. The receptor was isolated from a human donor with HPV-associated anogenital cancer. The sample consisted of blood, taken from a patient who underwent chemoradiotherapy. The rearrangement links TRBV25-1 to TRBJ2-1, with 7 bases lining up with TRBD1. The CDR3 DNA is TGTGCCAGCAGTGACCTCGACAGGGATGAGCAGTTCTTC. It yields the protein CASSDLDRDEQFF.